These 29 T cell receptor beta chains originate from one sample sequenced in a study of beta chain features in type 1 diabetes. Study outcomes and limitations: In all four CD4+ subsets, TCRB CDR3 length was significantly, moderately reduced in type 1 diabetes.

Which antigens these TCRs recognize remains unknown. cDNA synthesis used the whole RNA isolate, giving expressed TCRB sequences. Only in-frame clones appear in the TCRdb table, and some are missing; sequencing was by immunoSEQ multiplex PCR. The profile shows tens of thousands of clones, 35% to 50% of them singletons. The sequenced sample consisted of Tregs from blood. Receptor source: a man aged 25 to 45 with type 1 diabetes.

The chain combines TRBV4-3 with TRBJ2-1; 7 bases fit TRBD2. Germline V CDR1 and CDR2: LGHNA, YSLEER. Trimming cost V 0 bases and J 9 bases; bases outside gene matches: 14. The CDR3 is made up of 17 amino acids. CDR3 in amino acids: CASSQDIAGAGFVEQFF. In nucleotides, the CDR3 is TGCGCCAGCAGCCAAGACATTGCGGGAGCCGGCTTCGTTGAGCAGTTCTTC.

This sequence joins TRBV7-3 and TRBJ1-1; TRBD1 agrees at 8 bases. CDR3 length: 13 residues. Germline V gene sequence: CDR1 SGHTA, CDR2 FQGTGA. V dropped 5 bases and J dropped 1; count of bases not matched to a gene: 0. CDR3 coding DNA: TGTGCCAGCAGCCAGGGGGCGAACACTGAAGCTTTCTTT. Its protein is CASSQGANTEAFF.

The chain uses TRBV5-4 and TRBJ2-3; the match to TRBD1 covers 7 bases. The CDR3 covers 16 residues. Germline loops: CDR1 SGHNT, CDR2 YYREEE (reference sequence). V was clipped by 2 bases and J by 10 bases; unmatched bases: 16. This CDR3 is CASSFWDSGAPVAQYF. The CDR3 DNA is TGTGCCAGCAGCTTTTGGGACAGTGGCGCGCCGGTGGCGCAGTATTTT. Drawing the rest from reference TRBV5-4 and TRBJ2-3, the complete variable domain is ETGVTQSPTHLIKTRGQQVTLRCSSQSGHNTVSWYQQALGQGPQFIFQYYREEENGRGNFPPRFSGLQFPNYSSELNVNALELDDSALYLCASSFWDSGAPVAQYFGPGTRLTVL.

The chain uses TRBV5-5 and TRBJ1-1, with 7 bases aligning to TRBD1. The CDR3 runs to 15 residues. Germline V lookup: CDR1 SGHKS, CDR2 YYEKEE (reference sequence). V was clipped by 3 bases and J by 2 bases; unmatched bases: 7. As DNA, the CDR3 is TGTGCCAGCAGCTCCGGAAGACAGGGAAACACTGAAGCTTTCTTT. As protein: CASSSGRQGNTEAFF.

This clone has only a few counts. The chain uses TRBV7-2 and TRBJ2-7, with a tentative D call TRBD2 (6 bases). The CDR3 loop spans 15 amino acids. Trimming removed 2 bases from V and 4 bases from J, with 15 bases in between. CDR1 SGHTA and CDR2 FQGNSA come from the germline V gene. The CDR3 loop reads CASSLSAGLIYEQYF. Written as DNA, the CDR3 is TGTGCCAGCAGCTTAAGTGCGGGACTTATTTACGAGCAGTACTTC.

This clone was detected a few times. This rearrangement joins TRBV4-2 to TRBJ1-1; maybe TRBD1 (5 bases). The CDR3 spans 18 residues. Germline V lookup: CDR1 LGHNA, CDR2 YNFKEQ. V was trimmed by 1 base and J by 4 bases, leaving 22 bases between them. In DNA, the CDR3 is TGTGCCAGCAGCCAAGTTGTGGGTGAATTGGGGAGGGGCACTGAAGCTTTCTTT. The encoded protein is CASSQVVGELGRGTEAFF.

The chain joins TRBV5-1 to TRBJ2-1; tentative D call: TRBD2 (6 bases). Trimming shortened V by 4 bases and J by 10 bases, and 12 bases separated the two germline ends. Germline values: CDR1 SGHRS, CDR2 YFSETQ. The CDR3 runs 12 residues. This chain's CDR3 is CASSPGAGEQFF. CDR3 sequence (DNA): TGCGCCAGCAGCCCTGGGGCGGGGGAGCAGTTCTTC.

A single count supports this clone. The CDR3 DNA is TGTGCCAGCACCCTAGGCGATACGCAGTATTTT. Translating it yields CASTLGDTQYF. The rearrangement joins TRBV6-5 to TRBJ2-3; D is undetermined. The CDR3 has 11 residues. The germline CDR1 and CDR2 sequences are MNHEY and SVGAGI. V was pared by 7 bases and J by 6 bases, with 8 bases between.

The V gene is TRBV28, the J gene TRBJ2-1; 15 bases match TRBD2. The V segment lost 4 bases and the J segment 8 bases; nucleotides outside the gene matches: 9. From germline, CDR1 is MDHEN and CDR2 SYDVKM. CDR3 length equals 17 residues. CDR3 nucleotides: TGTGCCAGCAGTTCCGCCGGACTAGCGGGAGGGTCCCATGAGCAGTTCTTC. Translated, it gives CASSSAGLAGGSHEQFF.

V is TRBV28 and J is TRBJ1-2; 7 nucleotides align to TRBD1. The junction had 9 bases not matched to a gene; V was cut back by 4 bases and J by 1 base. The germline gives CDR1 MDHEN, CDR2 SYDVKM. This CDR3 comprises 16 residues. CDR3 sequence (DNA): TGTGCCAGCAGTTCCCCACAGGGGCGAGTTAACTATGGCTACACCTTC. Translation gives CASSSPQGRVNYGYTF.

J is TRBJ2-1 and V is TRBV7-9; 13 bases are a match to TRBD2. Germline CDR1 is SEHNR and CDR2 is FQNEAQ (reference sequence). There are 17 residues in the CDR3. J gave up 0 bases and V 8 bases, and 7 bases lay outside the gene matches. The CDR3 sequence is CASSGTSGTPSYNEQFF. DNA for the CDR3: TGTGCCAGCTCCGGGACTAGCGGGACCCCCTCCTACAATGAGCAGTTCTTC.

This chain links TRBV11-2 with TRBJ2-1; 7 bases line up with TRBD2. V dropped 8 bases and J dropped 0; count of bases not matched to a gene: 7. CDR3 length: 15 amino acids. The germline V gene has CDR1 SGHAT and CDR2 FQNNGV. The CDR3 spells CASPRSGFSYNEQFF. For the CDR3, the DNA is TGTGCCAGCCCCCGTAGCGGGTTCTCCTACAATGAGCAGTTCTTC.

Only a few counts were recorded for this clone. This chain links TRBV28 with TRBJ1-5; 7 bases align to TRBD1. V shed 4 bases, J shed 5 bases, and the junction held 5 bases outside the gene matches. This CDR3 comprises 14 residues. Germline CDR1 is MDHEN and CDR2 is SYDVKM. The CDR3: CASSWGTAHQPQHF. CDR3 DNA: TGTGCCAGCAGTTGGGGGACAGCTCATCAGCCCCAGCATTTT.

The CDR3 reads CASSFGTGLSYEQYF. In DNA form, the CDR3 reads TGTGCCAGCAGCTTCGGGACAGGGCTCTCCTACGAGCAGTACTTC. This rearrangement joins TRBV7-2 to TRBJ2-7; 9 nucleotides align to TRBD1. After removal of 3 bases from V and 0 bases from J, the junction contained 3 bases not matched to a gene. CDR3 length: 15 amino acids. Germline CDR1 SGHTA, CDR2 FQGNSA.

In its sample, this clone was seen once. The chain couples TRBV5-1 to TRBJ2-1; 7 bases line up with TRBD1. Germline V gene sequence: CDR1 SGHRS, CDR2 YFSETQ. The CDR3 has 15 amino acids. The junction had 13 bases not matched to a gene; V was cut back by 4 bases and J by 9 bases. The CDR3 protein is CASSDSGTVSGEQFF. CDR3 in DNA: TGCGCCAGCAGCGACTCCGGGACAGTGAGCGGTGAGCAGTTCTTC.

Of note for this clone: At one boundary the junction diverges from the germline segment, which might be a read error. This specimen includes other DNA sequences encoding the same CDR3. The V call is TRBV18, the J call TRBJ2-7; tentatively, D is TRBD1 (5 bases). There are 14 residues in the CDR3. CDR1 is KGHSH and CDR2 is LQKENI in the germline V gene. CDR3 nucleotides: TGCGCCAGCTCACCACCGGCAGGGCCCTACGAGCAGTACTTC. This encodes CASSPPAGPYEQYF.

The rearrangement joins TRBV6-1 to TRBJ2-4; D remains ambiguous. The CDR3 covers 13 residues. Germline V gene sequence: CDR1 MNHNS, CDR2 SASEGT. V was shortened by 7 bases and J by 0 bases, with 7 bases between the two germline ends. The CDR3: CASNLLAKNIQYF. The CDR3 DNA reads TGTGCCAGCAATCTCCTAGCCAAAAACATTCAGTACTTC.

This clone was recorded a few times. CDR3 loop: CSVDGLAGSYEQYF. In DNA form, the CDR3 reads TGCAGCGTTGACGGCCTAGCGGGCTCCTACGAGCAGTACTTC. V is TRBV29-1 and J is TRBJ2-7; 8 bases fit TRBD2. This CDR3 is built from 14 residues. V shed 3 bases and J 0 bases; nucleotides not matched to a gene: 4. CDR1 is SQVTM, CDR2 ANQGSEA, per germline.

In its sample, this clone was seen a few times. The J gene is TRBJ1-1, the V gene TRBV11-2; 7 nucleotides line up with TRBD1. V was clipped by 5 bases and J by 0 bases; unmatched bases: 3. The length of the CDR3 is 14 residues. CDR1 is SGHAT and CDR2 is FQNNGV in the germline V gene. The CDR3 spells CASSPQGMNTEAFF. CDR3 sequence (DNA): TGTGCCAGCAGCCCACAGGGGATGAACACTGAAGCTTTCTTT.

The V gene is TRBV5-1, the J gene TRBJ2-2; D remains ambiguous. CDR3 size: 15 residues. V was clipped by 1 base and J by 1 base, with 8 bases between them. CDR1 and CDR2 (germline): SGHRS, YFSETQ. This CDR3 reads CASSLNRGNTGELFF. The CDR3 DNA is TGCGCCAGCAGCTTGAACCGCGGGAACACCGGGGAGCTGTTTTTT.

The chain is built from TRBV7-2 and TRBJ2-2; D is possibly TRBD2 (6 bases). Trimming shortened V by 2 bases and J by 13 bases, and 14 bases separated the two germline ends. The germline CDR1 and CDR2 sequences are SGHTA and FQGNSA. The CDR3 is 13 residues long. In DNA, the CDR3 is TGTGCCAGCAGCTTAATATTGGAGGGAATGCTGTTTTTT. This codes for CASSLILEGMLFF.

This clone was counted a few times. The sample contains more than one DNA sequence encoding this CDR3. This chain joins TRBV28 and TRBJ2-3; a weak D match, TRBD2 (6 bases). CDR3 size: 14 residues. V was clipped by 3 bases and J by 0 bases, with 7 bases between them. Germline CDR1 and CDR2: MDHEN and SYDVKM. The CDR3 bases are TGTGCCAGCAGTTTGGCGGGAAGCACAGATACGCAGTATTTT. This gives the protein CASSLAGSTDTQYF.

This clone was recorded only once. The CDR3 here is CASSEPRVVSNQPQHF. The CDR3 nucleotides are TGTGCCAGCAGTGAACCCAGGGTGGTTAGCAATCAGCCCCAGCATTTT. The V and J genes are TRBV6-1 and TRBJ1-5, with D perhaps TRBD1 (5 bases). The CDR3 runs 16 residues. V dropped 2 bases and J dropped 0 bases, with 11 bases sitting between them. Per germline, CDR1 MNHNS and CDR2 SASEGT.

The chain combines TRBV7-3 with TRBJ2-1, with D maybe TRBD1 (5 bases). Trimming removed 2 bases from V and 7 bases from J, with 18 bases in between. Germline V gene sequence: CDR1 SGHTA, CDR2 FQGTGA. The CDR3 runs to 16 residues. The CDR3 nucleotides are TGTGCCAGCAGCTTATTTTCCGGAGATAAGGGGAATGAGCAGTTCTTC. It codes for CASSLFSGDKGNEQFF.

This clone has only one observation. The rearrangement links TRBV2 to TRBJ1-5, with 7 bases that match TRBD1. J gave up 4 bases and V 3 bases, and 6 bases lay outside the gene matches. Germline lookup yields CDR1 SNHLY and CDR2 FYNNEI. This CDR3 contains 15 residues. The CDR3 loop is CASSEQGQPNQPQHF. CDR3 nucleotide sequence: TGTGCCAGCAGTGAGCAGGGACAGCCGAATCAGCCCCAGCATTTT. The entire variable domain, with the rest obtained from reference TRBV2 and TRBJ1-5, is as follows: EPEVTQTPSHQVTQMGQEVILRCVPISNHLYFYWYRQILGQKVEFLVSFYNNEISEKSEIFDDQFSVERPDGSNFTLKIRSTKLEDSAMYFCASSEQGQPNQPQHFGDGTRLSIL.

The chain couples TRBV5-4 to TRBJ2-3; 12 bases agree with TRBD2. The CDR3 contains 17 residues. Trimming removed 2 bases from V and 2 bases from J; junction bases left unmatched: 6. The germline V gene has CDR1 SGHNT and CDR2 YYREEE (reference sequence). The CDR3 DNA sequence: TGTGCCAGCAGCTTAGGGGGACTAGCGGGCCTCACAGATACGCAGTATTTT. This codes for CASSLGGLAGLTDTQYF.

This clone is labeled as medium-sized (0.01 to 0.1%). The CDR3 nucleotides read TGTGCCAGCAGCTCTGGACTAGCGTTTAGCTCCTACGAGCAGTACTTC. Translation: CASSSGLAFSSYEQYF. The chain combines TRBV7-9 with TRBJ2-7; 9 bases are shared with TRBD2. The CDR3 sequence is 16 residues long. V lost 4 bases and J lost 0; bases outside the gene matches: 7. From germline, CDR1 is SEHNR and CDR2 FQNEAQ (reference sequence).

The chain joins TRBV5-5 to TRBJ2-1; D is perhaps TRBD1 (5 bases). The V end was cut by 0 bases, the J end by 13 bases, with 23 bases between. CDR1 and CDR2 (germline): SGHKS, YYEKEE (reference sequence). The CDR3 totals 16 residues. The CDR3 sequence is CASSLADMPLLGGQFF. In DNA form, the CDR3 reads TGTGCCAGCAGCTTGGCGGACATGCCCCTACTTGGTGGACAGTTCTTC.

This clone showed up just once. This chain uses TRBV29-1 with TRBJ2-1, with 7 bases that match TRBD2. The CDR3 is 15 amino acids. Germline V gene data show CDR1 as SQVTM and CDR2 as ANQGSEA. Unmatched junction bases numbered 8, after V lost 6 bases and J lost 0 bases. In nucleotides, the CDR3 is TGCAGCGTCCCGCGGGGGACTTCCTCCTACAATGAGCAGTTCTTC. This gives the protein CSVPRGTSSYNEQFF.